One TCR beta chain is described in this entry. A few counts support this clone. The specificity of this receptor is unknown. One base away there is no much larger clone; base qualities are not given. This CDR3 is also generated by other DNA sequences in the sample. The donors were healthy, HIV-negative adults who had no recently reported acute infections or vaccinations. Every donor was a Caucasian adult living in Nashville, Tennessee, USA. CD4+ T cells were enriched by magnetic negative selection, after which naive cells were positively selected on CD45RA and the negative fraction was taken as the memory subset. After blood collection by leukapheresis, PBMCs were isolated using Ficoll-Histopaque density gradient centrifugation and then cryopreserved in the vapor phase of liquid nitrogen. Analytical flow cytometry was used to check the purity and quantity of every magnetically sorted T cell population. From each sorted fraction, genomic DNA was isolated and quantified by UV absorbance on a Nanodrop 2000c.

Using the deep immunoSEQ assay, multiplex PCR amplified TCR CDR3 regions from genomic DNA. For each cell subset, the extracted genomic DNA was distributed evenly across all wells of several immunoSEQ 96-well plates, and each plate served as one replicate. For sorted subsets, approximately 200 ng of genomic DNA, equivalent to around 30,000 T cell genomes, went into each replicate PCR. The purified libraries were quantified using a Qubit 3.0 fluorometer, sized with a Bioanalyzer 2100, and then quantified again using the KAPA Library Quantification kit. A separate single-read 150-cycle Illumina NextSeq 550 flow cell was used to sequence each immunoSEQ 96-well plate. Per the original workflow: Because only junctional sequences without quality scores were contained in the immunoSEQ output, filtering matching that applied to full-length reads could not be performed. To assign V/J genes and CDR3, sequences were annotated against IMGT germline references using PyIR, a Python wrapper for IgBLAST v1.9. Reads were removed for weak V/J assignments (E-value above 1e-6), missing CDR3, stop codons, out-of-frame junctions, or ambiguous translated residues. A V3J clonotype was defined by an identical inferred V gene, J gene, and CDR3 amino acid sequence. The percentage overlap between two repertoires was calculated by dividing the number of shared unique clonotypes by the size of the smaller repertoire. Three approaches were used to assess repertoire richness: RTK rarefaction, the Chao1 estimator, and Recon v2.1 estimates of unobserved clonotypes. Generation probabilities were computed with OLGA for all TCRbeta clonotypes obtained by the gDNA method from a handful of donors. TCRdb holds this immuneACCESS table with in-frame rearrangements only. Some clones are missing; in checked studies, unresolved V genes explain under half, and the rest has no known cause. The D gene and trimming were derived from the DNA, and the V and J assignments and clone size from that table. The sample table contains around 720,000 clones; only one count was recorded for about three quarters of them. Roughly 1.9% of the sample is held by the ten biggest clonotypes.

The record originates from a study of shared clonotypes between healthy human individuals (TCRdb year 2020). In the study overall: Three men and a couple of women, aged 18 to 49 years, made up the cohort. For each donor, CD4 naive and CD4 memory were each given three plates, CD8 naive was given two plates, and CD8 memory was given one plate. To estimate repertoire size and how much clonotypes are shared between individuals, the study performed deep sequencing of blood TCR repertoires from roughly five healthy adults. Libraries were prepared and TCR repertoires were sequenced by different laboratories using diverse techniques, in order to increase sequencing depth and limit assay-specific biases. Per donor, leukapheresis produced somewhere between about 0.85 and 8.9 billion PBMCs.

Points the paper makes about the study in general: Even with the large sequencing depth, rarefaction of the sorted-subset datasets indicated that sequencing was incomplete. Across a handful of donors, approximately 5% of naive CD4, around 3.3% of naive CD8, about 2.3% of memory CD4, and approximately 0.4% of memory CD8 clonotypes were shared. Because the study included only a small number of donors, the genetic and exposure-history diversity represented was limited. Clonotypes shared by all four sorted-subset donors showed higher generation probabilities than non-shared clonotypes. Only blood was sampled, and tissue TCR repertoires likely differ from those in blood. Estimated clonotype richness was generally larger for naive than for memory subsets. Pairwise subsampling indicated that sequencing depth was expected to affect the degree of clonotype sharing among donors.

The sequenced sample was memory CD4+ T cells sorted from blood. The intended sense of this specimen's cell subset or site label: CD45RA-negative fraction. This clonotype was sampled from a woman between 25 and 40 years old in good health.

The nucleotide sequence is TGCGCCAGCAGCTTAACAGGGTTTTCGGACACCGGGGAGCTGTTTTTT. It translates as CASSLTGFSDTGELFF. The rearrangement joined TRBV5-1 to TRBJ2-2; the D gene is possibly TRBD1, with 6 bases matching. V sheds 2 bases and J sheds 3 bases, leaving 14 bases between their ends. In the germline V gene, CDR1 corresponds to SGHRS and CDR2 to YFSETQ. Taken from cysteine to phenylalanine, the CDR3 has 16 residues. The CDR3 DNA has 48 bases and is translated from base 1. Full variable domain (CDR3 extended with the reference TRBV5-1 and TRBJ2-2 proteins): KAGVTQTPRYLIKTRGQQVTLSCSPISGHRSVSWYQQTPGQGLQFLFEYFSETQRNKGNFPGRFSGRQFSNSRSEMNVSTLELGDSALYLCASSLTGFSDTGELFFGEGSRLTVL.